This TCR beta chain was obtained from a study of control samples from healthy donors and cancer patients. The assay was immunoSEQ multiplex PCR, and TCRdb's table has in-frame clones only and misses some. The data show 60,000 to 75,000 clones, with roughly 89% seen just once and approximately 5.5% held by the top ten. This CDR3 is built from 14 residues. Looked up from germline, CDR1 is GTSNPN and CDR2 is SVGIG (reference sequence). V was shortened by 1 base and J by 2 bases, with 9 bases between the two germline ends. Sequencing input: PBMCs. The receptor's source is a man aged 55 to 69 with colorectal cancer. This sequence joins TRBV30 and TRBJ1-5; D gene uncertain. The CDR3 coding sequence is TGTGCCTGGAGTGAGGGTAATGGCAATCAGCCCCAGCATTTT. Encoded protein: CAWSEGNGNQPQHF.